One sample yielded the 9 T cell receptor beta chains listed below, sequenced in a study of blood T cell repertoires in COVID-19 (dated by TCRdb to the early 2020s). Libraries were constructed by the immunoSEQ multiplex PCR assay. The clones in this table, taken by TCRdb from immuneACCESS, are in-frame only. Not every clone is retained; where verified, under half of the shortfall comes from an unresolved V gene, and the cause of the rest is unknown. The sample table records 120,000 or so clones; approximately 71% of these occur just once. Around 2% of the sample is taken by the ten largest. The specimen sequenced was peripheral blood. These TCRs come from a woman in her seventies with acute or convalescent COVID-19.

V gene TRBV2 combines with J gene TRBJ1-5, with 7 bases identical to TRBD1. Looked up from germline, CDR1 is SNHLY and CDR2 is FYNNEI. The CDR3 has 15 amino acids. The ends lost 5 bases at V and 2 bases at J; junction bases unmatched: 6. The CDR3: CASSLDREGNQPQHF. CDR3 in DNA: TGTGCCAGCAGTTTAGACAGGGAGGGCAATCAGCCCCAGCATTTT.

The DNA of the CDR3 is TGTGCCAGCAGGGCACATGGTAAAGAGACCCAGTACTTC. Protein: CASRAHGKETQYF. The chain recombines TRBV2 with TRBJ2-5; no clear D. The CDR3 consists of 13 residues. The germline V and J ends were trimmed by 6 bases and 3 bases, with 11 bases remaining between them. From germline, CDR1 is SNHLY and CDR2 FYNNEI.

This clone was picked up one time. V usage is TRBV2 and J usage is TRBJ2-1; perhaps TRBD1 as D (6 bases). The CDR3 loop spans 12 amino acids. V dropped 7 bases and J dropped 4 bases, with 8 bases sitting between them. Germline V CDR1 and CDR2: SNHLY, FYNNEI. The CDR3: CASNDRYNEQFF. CDR3 DNA sequence: TGTGCCAGCAACGACAGGTACAATGAGCAGTTCTTC.

This chain links TRBV7-2 with TRBJ2-3; TRBD1 aligns across 8 bases. Germline V CDR1 and CDR2: SGHTA, FQGNSA. This CDR3 region has 16 residues. V was pared by 3 bases and J by 4 bases, with 9 bases of the junction left unmatched. Written as DNA, the CDR3 is TGTGCCAGCAGCTTGGGCCAGGGGGCGCTTGCAGATACGCAGTATTTT. It is translated as CASSLGQGALADTQYF.

This sequence joins TRBV7-9 and TRBJ2-2; the match to TRBD1 covers 8 bases. CDR1 and CDR2 from the germline V gene are SEHNR and FQNEAQ (reference sequence). The junction had 8 bases not matched to a gene; V was cut back by 1 base and J by 4 bases. The length of the CDR3 is 17 residues. CDR3 sequence (DNA): TGTGCCAGCAGCTTAGAGGGACAGGCCAGGACCACCGGGGAGCTGTTTTTT. Translated: CASSLEGQARTTGELFF.

The rearrangement uses TRBV5-1 and TRBJ2-1, with D possibly TRBD1 on 5 matching bases. This CDR3 contains 14 residues. V shed 0 bases and J shed 10 bases, with 14 bases lying between them. The germline CDR1 and CDR2 sequences are SGHRS and YFSETQ. CDR3 loop: CASSLGGQGREQFF. CDR3 sequence (DNA): TGCGCCAGCAGCTTGGGTGGCCAGGGAAGGGAGCAGTTCTTC.

The count of this clone is one. The chain carries TRBV7-3 and TRBJ2-3; 11 bases fit TRBD2. The CDR3 sequence is 15 residues long. CDR1 SGHTA and CDR2 FQGTGA come from the germline V gene. J gave up 5 bases and V 4 bases, and 5 bases lay outside the gene matches. CDR3 amino acids: CASSYSGRAGDTQYF. In nucleotides, the CDR3 is TGTGCCAGCAGCTATAGCGGGAGGGCCGGAGATACGCAGTATTTT.

This rearrangement joins TRBV5-1 to TRBJ1-2, with TRBD1 matching 10 bases. Germline V gene sequence: CDR1 SGHRS, CDR2 YFSETQ. With 0 bases clipped from V and 10 bases from J, the junction kept 3 bases outside the gene matches. There are 13 residues in the CDR3. This CDR3 is CASSLEGQGDYTF. DNA of the CDR3: TGCGCCAGCAGCTTGGAAGGACAGGGGGACTACACCTTC. The variable domain in full, completed from reference TRBV5-1 and TRBJ1-2, reads KAGVTQTPRYLIKTRGQQVTLSCSPISGHRSVSWYQQTPGQGLQFLFEYFSETQRNKGNFPGRFSGRQFSNSRSEMNVSTLELGDSALYLCASSLEGQGDYTFGSGTRLTVV.

The chain has TRBV5-4 and TRBJ2-1, with 9 bases that match TRBD1. This CDR3 is 15 amino acids long. Germline-derived CDR1 and CDR2 are SGHNT and YYREEE (reference sequence). Unmatched junction bases numbered 10, after V lost 4 bases and J lost 8 bases. The CDR3 DNA reads TGTGCCAGCAGCCGGGGACAGGGTCTTGGGGATGAGCAGTTCTTC. It yields the protein CASSRGQGLGDEQFF.